Each of the 24 T cell receptor beta chains below was sequenced from the same sample in a study of cytomegalovirus exposure and HLA in healthy donors. Amplification used 60 Vbeta primers and 13 Jbeta primers. Generated by immunoSEQ multiplex PCR, the TCRdb table keeps only in-frame clones and is missing some. The sample features 70,000 to 100,000 clones, with about 6% in its top ten. Sequencing used PBMCs. These receptors were collected from a girl aged 5-17 years in good health and CMV-seropositive.

The chain has TRBV30 and TRBJ1-1, with a weak D call TRBD1 (5 bases). V was shortened by 6 bases and J by 5 bases, with 16 bases between the two germline ends. The length of the CDR3 is 13 residues. Germline V gene sequence: CDR1 GTSNPN, CDR2 SVGIG (reference sequence). The CDR3 nucleotides are TGTGCCTGCTACAGGTCGAGGAAGACTGAAGCTTTCTTT. Amino acid sequence: CACYRSRKTEAFF.

The rearrangement joins TRBV6-1 to TRBJ1-2; tentatively, D is TRBD1 (5 bases). The CDR3 sequence is 15 residues long. The germline V gene encodes CDR1 MNHNS and CDR2 SASEGT. Trimming pared 7 bases from V and 5 bases from J, leaving 20 bases between. As DNA, the CDR3 is TGTGCCAGCATCGACGCGGGGGAGGTGGGGTATGGCTACACCTTC. Translation gives CASIDAGEVGYGYTF.

In the case of this clone: An end of the junction does not agree with germline; a read error may underlie this. The chain carries TRBV29-1 and TRBJ2-5, with TRBD1 matching 7 bases. The tail of the sequence fits TRBJ2-7 better, so the J call may be wrong. Germline assignment: CDR1 SQVTM and CDR2 ANQGSEA. The length of the CDR3 is 13 residues. CDR3 region: CSVATGSSSEQYF. CDR3 nucleotides: TGCAGCGTTGCGACAGGGTCATCCTCCGAGCAGTACTTC.

The V gene is TRBV7-9, the J gene TRBJ1-2; no clear D gene. CDR1 and CDR2 (germline): SEHNR, FQNEAQ (reference sequence). V lost 5 bases to trimming and J lost 0 bases, with 10 bases between them. The CDR3 spans 14 residues. CDR3 loop: CASSLVGANYGYTF. For the CDR3, the DNA is TGTGCCAGCAGCCTTGTTGGAGCTAACTATGGCTACACCTTC.

This rearrangement joins TRBV6-1 to TRBJ2-7; a possible D gene is TRBD1 (6 bases). V dropped 2 bases and J dropped 8 bases, with 13 bases sitting between them. CDR3 length equals 13 residues. Germline assignment: CDR1 MNHNS and CDR2 SASEGT. CDR3 amino acids: CASSETPDRKQYF. Written as DNA, the CDR3 is TGTGCCAGCAGTGAAACTCCCGACAGGAAGCAGTACTTC.

The chain recombines TRBV13 with TRBJ2-1; D call uncertain. V was shortened by 0 bases and J by 4 bases, with 7 bases between the two germline ends. The CDR3 length is 14 residues. CDR1 and CDR2 (germline): PRHDT, FYEKMQ (reference sequence). The CDR3 bases are TGTGCCAGCAGCTTAGGCCTCCGGTACAATGAGCAGTTCTTC. It specifies CASSLGLRYNEQFF.

The chain joins TRBV28 to TRBJ2-1; D possibly corresponds to TRBD2 (6 bases). CDR3 length: 15 amino acids. Trimming pared 3 bases from V and 1 base from J, leaving 10 bases between. CDR1 and CDR2 (germline): MDHEN, SYDVKM. The CDR3 DNA sequence: TGTGCCAGCAGTTTTACGGGGGTTTCCTACAATGAGCAGTTCTTC. It yields the protein CASSFTGVSYNEQFF.

The chain combines TRBV11-3 with TRBJ1-3; no definite D call. V lost 4 bases to trimming and J lost 8 bases, with 15 bases between them. CDR3 length equals 14 residues. Germline values: CDR1 SGHNT, CDR2 YENEEA. CDR3 DNA sequence: TGTGCCAGCAGCTCCCTAACCGAGGGCCACACCATATATTTT. Amino acid sequence: CASSSLTEGHTIYF.

This sequence joins TRBV11-2 and TRBJ1-2; the D gene is possibly TRBD1 (6 bases). The germline V gene encodes CDR1 SGHAT and CDR2 FQNNGV. This CDR3 spans 12 amino acids. Here the CDR3 DNA reads TGTGCTCTGGGGGGGGGCGGTTTTGGCTACACCTTC. Its translation is CALGGGGFGYTF.

The chain links TRBV7-8 to TRBJ1-1; 7 bases align to TRBD1. From germline, CDR1 is SGHVS and CDR2 FQNEAQ. The CDR3 runs to 17 residues. The J segment lost 0 bases and the V segment lost 5 bases, leaving 12 bases of the junction unmatched. CDR3 protein: CASSPIRDSPMNTEAFF. CDR3 coding DNA: TGTGCCAGCAGCCCTATTAGGGACAGTCCTATGAACACTGAAGCTTTCTTT.

The chain is built from TRBV9 and TRBJ2-2, with 7 bases matching TRBD2. This CDR3 has 13 amino acids. After removal of 1 base from V and 6 bases from J, the junction contained 0 bases not matched to a gene. CDR1 is SGDLS and CDR2 is YYNGEE in the germline V gene. The CDR3 reads CASSVTSAGELFF. CDR3 DNA sequence: TGTGCCAGCAGCGTAACTAGCGCCGGGGAGCTGTTTTTT.

The chain links TRBV5-3 to TRBJ1-1; D might be TRBD1 (5 bases). TRBV5-3 is labeled an ORF, and its function is uncertain. Trimming removed 2 bases at V and 2 bases at J, with 16 bases between. This CDR3 spans 16 amino acids. The CDR3 coding sequence is TGTGCCAGAAGCTTCCCCCCCAGGGTTTACAACACTGAAGCTTTCTTT. This codes for CARSFPPRVYNTEAFF.

The CDR3 region is CASSEGDRGTDTQYF. In nucleotides, the CDR3 is TGTGCCAGCAGTGAAGGGGACAGGGGCACAGATACGCAGTATTTT. The chain is built from TRBV2 and TRBJ2-3; 9 bases are shared with TRBD1. The CDR3 has 15 residues. Germline-derived CDR1 and CDR2 are SNHLY and FYNNEI. J was trimmed by 1 base and V by 1 base; bases with no gene match: 0.

This chain uses TRBV4-3 with TRBJ1-1, with 9 positions matching TRBD1. Germline V gene data show CDR1 as LGHNA and CDR2 as YSLEER. J was trimmed by 7 bases and V by 4 bases; bases with no gene match: 7. The CDR3 has 14 amino acids. CDR3 nucleotides: TGCGCCAGCAGCCCGGGACAGGGAGCTCTTGAAGCTTTCTTT. Its protein is CASSPGQGALEAFF.

This chain uses TRBV7-9 with TRBJ1-2, with a tentative D call TRBD1 (5 bases). This CDR3 comprises 13 residues. Trimming took 1 base from V and 8 from J, leaving 11 bases between them. Germline values: CDR1 SEHNR, CDR2 FQNEAQ (reference sequence). DNA for the CDR3: TGTGCCAGCAGCTTAGGAGGGGCGGGAGGCTACACCTTC. This gives the protein CASSLGGAGGYTF.

The V gene is TRBV5-1, the J gene TRBJ2-7, with D possibly being TRBD2 (6 bases). V gave up 4 bases and J gave up 5 bases, with 16 bases separating them. The CDR3 runs 14 residues. Germline V lookup: CDR1 SGHRS, CDR2 YFSETQ. CDR3 region: CASSRLGGVNEQYF. DNA for the CDR3: TGCGCCAGCAGCCGCCTGGGGGGAGTCAACGAGCAGTACTTC. Filled out from reference TRBV5-1 and TRBJ2-7, the complete variable domain reads KAGVTQTPRYLIKTRGQQVTLSCSPISGHRSVSWYQQTPGQGLQFLFEYFSETQRNKGNFPGRFSGRQFSNSRSEMNVSTLELGDSALYLCASSRLGGVNEQYFGPGTRLTVT.

The chain has TRBV13 and TRBJ2-1; the match to TRBD2 covers 10 bases. CDR1 is PRHDT and CDR2 is FYEKMQ in the germline V gene (reference sequence). Trimming cost V 6 bases and J 7 bases; bases outside gene matches: 6. The CDR3 sequence is 14 residues long. CDR3 amino acids: CASSSGLAENEQFF. CDR3 nucleotides: TGTGCCAGCAGTTCAGGACTAGCGGAGAATGAGCAGTTCTTC. The variable domain in full, completed from reference TRBV13 and TRBJ2-1, reads AAGVIQSPRHLIKEKRETATLKCYPIPRHDTVYWYQQGPGQDPQFLISFYEKMQSDKGSIPDRFSAQQFSDYHSELNMSSLELGDSALYFCASSSGLAENEQFFGPGTRLTVL.

This chain links TRBV7-9 with TRBJ1-4; D is possibly TRBD1 (5 bases). Germline loops: CDR1 SEHNR, CDR2 FQNEAQ (reference sequence). Trimming left V 0 bases short and J 10 bases short, with 18 bases between. The CDR3 is made up of 16 amino acids. CDR3 in amino acids: CASSLAGEGPQGKLFF. In nucleotides, the CDR3 is TGTGCCAGCAGCTTAGCGGGGGAGGGGCCCCAAGGAAAACTGTTTTTT.

Remarks on this clone: The germline gene is not matched at one end of the junction; a read error may be the cause. The chain couples TRBV7-7 to TRBJ2-5; unclear D gene. CDR3 length: 13 residues. The germline V gene has CDR1 SSHAT and CDR2 FNYEAQ (reference sequence). CDR3 sequence reads: CASSLPPVETQYF. Here the CDR3 DNA reads TGTGCTAGCAGCTTACCGCCGGTGGAGACCCAGTACTTC. Combining the CDR3 with reference TRBV7-7 and TRBJ2-5 gives the whole variable domain GAGVSQSPRYKVTKRGQDVTLRCDPISSHATLYWYQQALGQGPEFLTYFNYEAQPDKSGLPSDRFSAERPEGSISTLTIQRTEQRDSAMYRCASSLPPVETQYFGPGTRLLVL.

The rearrangement uses TRBV4-3 and TRBJ1-1; D unresolved. The germline gives CDR1 LGHNA, CDR2 YSLEER. There are 13 residues in the CDR3. Trimming left V 0 bases short and J 5 bases short, with 7 bases between. The DNA for the CDR3 is TGCGCCAGCAGCCAAGACAGGCGAACTGAAGCTTTCTTT. Translating gives CASSQDRRTEAFF.

The chain carries TRBV30 and TRBJ2-5, with D tentatively TRBD1 (5 bases). Germline values: CDR1 GTSNPN, CDR2 SVGIG (reference sequence). The ends were cut back, 8 bases at V and 5 bases at J, with 15 bases in the middle. CDR3 length: 12 residues. The CDR3 nucleotides are TGTGCCCTCGTAAGGGGTAGTGAGACCCAGTACTTC. Protein sequence: CALVRGSETQYF.

The chain carries TRBV7-2 and TRBJ2-1; 7 nucleotides line up with TRBD1. In germline, CDR1 is SGHTA, CDR2 FQGNSA. With V trimmed by 3 bases and J by 2 bases, 1 base remained unmatched. This CDR3 has 14 amino acids. CDR3 sequence: CASSFQGAYNEQFF. CDR3 nucleotides: TGTGCCAGCAGCTTTCAGGGGGCCTACAATGAGCAGTTCTTC.

The chain recombines TRBV4-2 with TRBJ2-7; D perhaps matches TRBD2 (5 bases). V shed 1 base and J shed 5 bases, with 12 bases lying between them. This CDR3 comprises 14 residues. Germline V gene sequence: CDR1 LGHNA, CDR2 YNFKEQ. As DNA, the CDR3 is TGTGCCAGCAGCCAAGTAGCCGGGAACCACGAGCAGTACGTC. Translation: CASSQVAGNHEQYV.

The gene calls are TRBV5-1 and TRBJ1-1; 7 bases line up with TRBD1. V gave up 4 bases and J gave up 1 base; unmatched junction bases: 1. CDR3 length equals 13 residues. Germline values: CDR1 SGHRS, CDR2 YFSETQ. CDR3 loop: CASSGDRNTEAFF. The CDR3, as DNA: TGCGCCAGCAGCGGGGACAGGAACACTGAAGCTTTCTTT.